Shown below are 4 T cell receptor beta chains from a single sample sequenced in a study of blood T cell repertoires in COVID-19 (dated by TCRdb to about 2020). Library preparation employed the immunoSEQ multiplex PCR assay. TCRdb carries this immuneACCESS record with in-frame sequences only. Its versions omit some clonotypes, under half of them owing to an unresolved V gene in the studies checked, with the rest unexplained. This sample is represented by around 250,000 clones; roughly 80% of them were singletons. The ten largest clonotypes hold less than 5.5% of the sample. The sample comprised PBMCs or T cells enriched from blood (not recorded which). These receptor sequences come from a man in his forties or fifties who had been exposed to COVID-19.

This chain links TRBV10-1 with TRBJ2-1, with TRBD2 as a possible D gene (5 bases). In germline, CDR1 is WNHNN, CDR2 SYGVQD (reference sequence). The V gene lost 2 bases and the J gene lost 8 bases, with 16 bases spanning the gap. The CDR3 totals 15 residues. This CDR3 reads CASSENPGMSDEQFF. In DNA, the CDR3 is TGCGCCAGCAGTGAGAATCCGGGAATGAGCGATGAGCAGTTCTTC.

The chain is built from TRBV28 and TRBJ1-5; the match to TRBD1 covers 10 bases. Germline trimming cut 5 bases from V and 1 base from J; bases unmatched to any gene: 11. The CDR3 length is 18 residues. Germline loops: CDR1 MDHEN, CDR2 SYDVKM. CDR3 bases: TGTGCCAGCAGTCACATGACAGGGGGCGGATTCAGCAATCAGCCCCAGCATTTT. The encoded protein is CASSHMTGGGFSNQPQHF. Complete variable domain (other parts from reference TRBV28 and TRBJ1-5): DVKVTQSSRYLVKRTGEKVFLECVQDMDHENMFWYRQDPGLGLRLIYFSYDVKMKEKGDIPEGYSVSREKKERFSLILESASTNQTSMYLCASSHMTGGGFSNQPQHFGDGTRLSIL.

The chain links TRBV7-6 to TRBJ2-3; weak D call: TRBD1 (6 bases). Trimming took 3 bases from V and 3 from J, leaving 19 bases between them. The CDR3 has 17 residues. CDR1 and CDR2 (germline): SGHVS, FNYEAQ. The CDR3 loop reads CASSLGAIGVLTDTQYF. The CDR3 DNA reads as TGTGCCAGCAGCTTGGGGGCAATAGGAGTGCTGACAGATACGCAGTATTTT. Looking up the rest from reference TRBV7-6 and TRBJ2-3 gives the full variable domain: GAGVSQSPRYKVTKRGQDVALRCDPISGHVSLYWYRQALGQGPEFLTYFNYEAQQDKSGLPNDRFSAERPEGSISTLTIQRTEQRDSAMYRCASSLGAIGVLTDTQYFGPGTRLTVL.

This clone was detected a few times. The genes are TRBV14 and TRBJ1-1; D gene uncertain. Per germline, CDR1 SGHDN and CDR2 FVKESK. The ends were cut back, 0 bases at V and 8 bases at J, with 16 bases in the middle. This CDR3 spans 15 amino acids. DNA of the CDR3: TGTGCCAGCAGCCAAGATATGAGGTTTGAGGGAGAAGCTTTCTTT. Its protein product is CASSQDMRFEGEAFF.